This T cell receptor beta chain was sequenced in a study of cytomegalovirus exposure and HLA in healthy donors. With regard to this clone: Its antigen remains unknown.

The V gene's germline CDR1 is SGHNT and CDR2 YYREEE (reference sequence). The CDR3 consists of 16 residues. V lost 2 bases and J 4 bases, leaving 15 bases between the germline ends. Study-level findings and limits: Most likely, a cluster of highly shared sequence variants arose as a sequencing artifact.

Use of 60 Vbeta and 13 Jbeta primers characterized the PCR. Sequencing was performed with immunoSEQ multiplex PCR; in TCRdb, only in-frame clones are kept and a portion is missing. Among around 150,000 clones listed, roughly 88% were seen once. Material for sequencing was PBMCs. The receptor was isolated from a man aged 50 to 60 in good health and CMV-seropositive. The J gene is TRBJ1-4, the V gene TRBV5-4; a possible D gene is TRBD1 (6 bases). Here the CDR3 reads CASSLTRDTSNEKLFF. The DNA of the CDR3 is TGTGCCAGCAGCTTAACAAGGGACACAAGTAATGAAAAACTGTTTTTT.